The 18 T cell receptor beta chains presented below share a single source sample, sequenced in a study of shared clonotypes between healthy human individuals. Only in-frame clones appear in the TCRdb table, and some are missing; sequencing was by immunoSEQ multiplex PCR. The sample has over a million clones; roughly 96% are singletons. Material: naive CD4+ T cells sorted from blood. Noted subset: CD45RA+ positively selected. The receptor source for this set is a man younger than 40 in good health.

The CDR3 DNA is TGTGCCAGTAGAGTGGGGAGCGGGACATCCTACGAGCAGTACTTC. Translating it yields CASRVGSGTSYEQYF. This sequence joins TRBV6-1 and TRBJ2-7, with D perhaps matching TRBD2 (7 bases). Germline V gene sequence: CDR1 MNHNS, CDR2 SASEGT. CDR3 size: 15 residues. V dropped 9 bases and J dropped 1 base, with 19 bases sitting between them.

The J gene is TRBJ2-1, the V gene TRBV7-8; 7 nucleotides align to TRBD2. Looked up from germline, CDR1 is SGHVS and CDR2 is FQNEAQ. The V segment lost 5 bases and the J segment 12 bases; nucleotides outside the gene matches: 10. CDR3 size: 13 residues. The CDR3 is CASSPPTSYWQFF. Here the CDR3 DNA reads TGTGCCAGCAGCCCTCCGACTAGCTACTGGCAGTTCTTC.

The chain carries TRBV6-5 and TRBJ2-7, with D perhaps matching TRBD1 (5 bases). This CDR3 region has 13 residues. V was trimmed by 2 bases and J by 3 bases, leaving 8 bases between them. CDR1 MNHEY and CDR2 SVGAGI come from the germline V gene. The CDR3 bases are TGTGCCAGCAGTTACGACAGACACTACGAGCAGTACTTC. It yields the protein CASSYDRHYEQYF.

The CDR3 DNA follows: TGCGCCAGCAGCTCCGTAGCGGGAAATCCTTACAATGAGCAGTTCTTC. This translates into CASSSVAGNPYNEQFF. V is TRBV5-1 and J is TRBJ2-1; 8 positions match TRBD2. The CDR3 extends over 16 amino acids. Germline-derived CDR1 and CDR2 are SGHRS and YFSETQ. Losses at the gene ends were 3 bases for V and 4 bases for J; bases not matched to a gene: 9.

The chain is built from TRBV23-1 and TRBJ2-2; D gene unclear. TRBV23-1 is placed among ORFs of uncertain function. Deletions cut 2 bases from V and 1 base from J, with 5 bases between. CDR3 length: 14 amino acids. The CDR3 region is CASSQTVNTGELFF. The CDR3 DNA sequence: TGCGCCAGCAGTCAAACAGTGAACACCGGGGAGCTGTTTTTT.

This CDR3 is CASSRSGTGAANTGELFF. The CDR3 DNA follows: TGTGCCAGCAGCAGATCCGGGACAGGGGCAGCGAACACCGGGGAGCTGTTTTTT. The chain carries TRBV5-4 and TRBJ2-2; 10 bases map to TRBD1. The J segment lost 0 bases and the V segment lost 4 bases, leaving 9 bases of the junction unmatched. Per germline, CDR1 SGHNT and CDR2 YYREEE (reference sequence). CDR3 length: 18 residues.

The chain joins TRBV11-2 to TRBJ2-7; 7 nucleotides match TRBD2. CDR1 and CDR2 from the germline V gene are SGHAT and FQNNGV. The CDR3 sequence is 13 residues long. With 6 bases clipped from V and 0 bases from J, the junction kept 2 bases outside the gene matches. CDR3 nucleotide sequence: TGTGCCAGCAGTCGGACTAGCTCCTACGAGCAGTACTTC. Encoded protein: CASSRTSSYEQYF.

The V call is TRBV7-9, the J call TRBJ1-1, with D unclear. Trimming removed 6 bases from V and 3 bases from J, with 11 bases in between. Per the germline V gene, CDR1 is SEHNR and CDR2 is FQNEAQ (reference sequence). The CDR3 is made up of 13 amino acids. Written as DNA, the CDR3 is TGTGCCAGCAGACTAATTCGGGACACTGAAGCTTTCTTT. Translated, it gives CASRLIRDTEAFF.

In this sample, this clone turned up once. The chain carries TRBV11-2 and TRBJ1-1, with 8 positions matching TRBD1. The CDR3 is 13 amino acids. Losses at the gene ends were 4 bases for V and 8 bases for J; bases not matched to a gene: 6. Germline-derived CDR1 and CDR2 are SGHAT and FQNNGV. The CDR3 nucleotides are TGTGCCAGCAGCTCGCAGACAGGGGTGGAAGCTTTCTTT. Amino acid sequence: CASSSQTGVEAFF.

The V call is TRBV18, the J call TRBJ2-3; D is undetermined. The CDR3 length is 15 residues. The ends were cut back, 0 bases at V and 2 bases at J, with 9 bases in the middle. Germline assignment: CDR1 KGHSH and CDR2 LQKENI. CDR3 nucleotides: TGTGCCAGCTCACCACCGGACCTACACACAGATACGCAGTATTTT. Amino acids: CASSPPDLHTDTQYF.

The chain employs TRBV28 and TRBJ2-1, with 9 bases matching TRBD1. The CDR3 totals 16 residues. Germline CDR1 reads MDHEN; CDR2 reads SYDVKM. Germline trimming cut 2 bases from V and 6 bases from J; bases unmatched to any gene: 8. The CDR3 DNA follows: TGTGCCAGCAGTTTAACGGGACAGGGCACAATCAATGAGCAGTTCTTC. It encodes CASSLTGQGTINEQFF.

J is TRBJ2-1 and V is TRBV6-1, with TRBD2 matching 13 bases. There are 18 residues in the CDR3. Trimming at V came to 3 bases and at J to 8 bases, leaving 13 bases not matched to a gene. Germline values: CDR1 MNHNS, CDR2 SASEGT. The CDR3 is CASSDWVRTSGRRDEQFF. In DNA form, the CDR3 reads TGTGCCAGCAGTGATTGGGTTCGGACTAGCGGGAGACGGGATGAGCAGTTCTTC.

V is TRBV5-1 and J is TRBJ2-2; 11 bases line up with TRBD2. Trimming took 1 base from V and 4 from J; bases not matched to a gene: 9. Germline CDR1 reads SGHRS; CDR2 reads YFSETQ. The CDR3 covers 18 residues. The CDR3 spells CASSLTVAGGPGTGELFF. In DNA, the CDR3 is TGCGCCAGCAGCTTGACTGTAGCGGGAGGGCCGGGCACCGGGGAGCTGTTTTTT.

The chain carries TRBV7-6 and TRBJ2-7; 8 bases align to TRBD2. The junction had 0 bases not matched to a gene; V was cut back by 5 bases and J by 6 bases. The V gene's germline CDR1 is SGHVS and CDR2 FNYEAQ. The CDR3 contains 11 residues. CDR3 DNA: TGTGCCAGCAGCCGGGAGGGCGAGCAGTACTTC. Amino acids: CASSREGEQYF.

The CDR3 is CASSPRLAGGNNEQFF. The CDR3 nucleotides read TGTGCCAGCAGTCCCCGACTAGCGGGAGGGAACAATGAGCAGTTCTTC. The chain combines TRBV27 with TRBJ2-1, with 14 bases identical to TRBD2. The CDR3 contains 16 residues. CDR1 and CDR2 (germline): MNHEY, SMNVEV (reference sequence). With V trimmed by 5 bases and J by 5 bases, 5 bases remained unmatched.

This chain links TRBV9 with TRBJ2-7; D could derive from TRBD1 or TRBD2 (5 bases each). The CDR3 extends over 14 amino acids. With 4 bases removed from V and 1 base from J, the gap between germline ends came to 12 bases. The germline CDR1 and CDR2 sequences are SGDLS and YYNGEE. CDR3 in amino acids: CASSTRDGSYEQYF. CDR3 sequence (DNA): TGTGCCAGCAGCACCCGGGACGGATCCTACGAGCAGTACTTC.

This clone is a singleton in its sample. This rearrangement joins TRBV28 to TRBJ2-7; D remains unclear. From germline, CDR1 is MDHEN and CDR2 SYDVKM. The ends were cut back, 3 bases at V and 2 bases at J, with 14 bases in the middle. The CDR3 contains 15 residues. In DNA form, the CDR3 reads TGTGCCAGCAGTTTTGGGCCTCAACCTACCTACGAGCAGTACTTC. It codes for CASSFGPQPTYEQYF. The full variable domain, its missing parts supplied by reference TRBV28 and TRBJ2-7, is DVKVTQSSRYLVKRTGEKVFLECVQDMDHENMFWYRQDPGLGLRLIYFSYDVKMKEKGDIPEGYSVSREKKERFSLILESASTNQTSMYLCASSFGPQPTYEQYFGPGTRLTVT.

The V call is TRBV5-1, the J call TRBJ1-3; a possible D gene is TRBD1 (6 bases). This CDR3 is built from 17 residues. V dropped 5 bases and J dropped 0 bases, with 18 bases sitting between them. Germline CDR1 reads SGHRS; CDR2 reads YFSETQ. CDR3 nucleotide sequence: TGCGCCAGCAGGCAAGCTGAACAGGGCTTCTCTGGAAACACCATATATTTT. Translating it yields CASRQAEQGFSGNTIYF.